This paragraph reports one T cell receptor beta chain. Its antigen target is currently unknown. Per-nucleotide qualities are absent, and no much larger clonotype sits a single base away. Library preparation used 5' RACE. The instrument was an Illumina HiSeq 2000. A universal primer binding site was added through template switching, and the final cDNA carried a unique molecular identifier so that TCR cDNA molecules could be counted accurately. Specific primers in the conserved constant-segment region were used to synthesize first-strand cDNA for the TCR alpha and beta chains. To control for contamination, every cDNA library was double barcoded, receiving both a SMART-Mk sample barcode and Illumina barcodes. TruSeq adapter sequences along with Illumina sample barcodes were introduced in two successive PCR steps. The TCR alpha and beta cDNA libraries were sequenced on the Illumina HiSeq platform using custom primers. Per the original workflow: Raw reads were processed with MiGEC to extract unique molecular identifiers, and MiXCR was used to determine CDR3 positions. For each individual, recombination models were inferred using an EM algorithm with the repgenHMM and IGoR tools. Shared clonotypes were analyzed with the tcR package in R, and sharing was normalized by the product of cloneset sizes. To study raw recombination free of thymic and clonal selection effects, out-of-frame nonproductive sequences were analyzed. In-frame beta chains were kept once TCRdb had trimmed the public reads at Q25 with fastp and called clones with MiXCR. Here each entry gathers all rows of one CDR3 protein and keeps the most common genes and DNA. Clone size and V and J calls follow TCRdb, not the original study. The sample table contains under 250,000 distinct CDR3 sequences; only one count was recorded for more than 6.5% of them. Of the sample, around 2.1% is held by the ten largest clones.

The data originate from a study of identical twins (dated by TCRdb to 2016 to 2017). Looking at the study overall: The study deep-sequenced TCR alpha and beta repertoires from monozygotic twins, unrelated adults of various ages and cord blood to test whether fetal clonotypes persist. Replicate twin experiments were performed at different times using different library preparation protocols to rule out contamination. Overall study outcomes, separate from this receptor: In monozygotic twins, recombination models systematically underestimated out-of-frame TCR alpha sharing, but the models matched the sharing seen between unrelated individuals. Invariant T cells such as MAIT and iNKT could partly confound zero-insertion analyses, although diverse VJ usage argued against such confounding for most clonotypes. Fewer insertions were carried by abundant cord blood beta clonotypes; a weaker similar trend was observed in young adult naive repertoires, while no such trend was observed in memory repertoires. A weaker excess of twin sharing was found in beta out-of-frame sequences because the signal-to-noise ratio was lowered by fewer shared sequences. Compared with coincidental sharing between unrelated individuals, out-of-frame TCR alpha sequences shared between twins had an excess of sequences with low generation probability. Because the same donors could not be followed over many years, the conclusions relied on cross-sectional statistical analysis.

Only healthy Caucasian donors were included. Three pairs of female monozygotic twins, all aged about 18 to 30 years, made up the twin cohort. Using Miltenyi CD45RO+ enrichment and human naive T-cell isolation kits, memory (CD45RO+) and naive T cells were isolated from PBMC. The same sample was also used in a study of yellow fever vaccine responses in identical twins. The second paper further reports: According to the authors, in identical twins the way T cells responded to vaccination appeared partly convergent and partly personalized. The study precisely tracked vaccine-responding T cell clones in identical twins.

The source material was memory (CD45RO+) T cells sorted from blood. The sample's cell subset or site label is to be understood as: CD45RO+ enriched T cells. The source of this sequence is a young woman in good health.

This receptor has the CDR3 CSARVGQGGNQPQHF. The DNA sequence is as follows: TGCAGTGCTAGAGTGGGACAGGGGGGCAATCAGCCCCAGCATTTT. The rearrangement joined TRBV20-1 to TRBJ1-5; TRBD1 matches 11 bases in the middle. V has 1 base trimmed and J has 2 bases trimmed; junction bases matching no gene number 1. The germline V gene (reference sequence) specifies DFQATT as CDR1 and SNEGSKA as CDR2. Taken from cysteine to phenylalanine, the CDR3 has 15 residues. Of all the DNA, just the CDR3 is kept, 45 bases in frame from base 1.